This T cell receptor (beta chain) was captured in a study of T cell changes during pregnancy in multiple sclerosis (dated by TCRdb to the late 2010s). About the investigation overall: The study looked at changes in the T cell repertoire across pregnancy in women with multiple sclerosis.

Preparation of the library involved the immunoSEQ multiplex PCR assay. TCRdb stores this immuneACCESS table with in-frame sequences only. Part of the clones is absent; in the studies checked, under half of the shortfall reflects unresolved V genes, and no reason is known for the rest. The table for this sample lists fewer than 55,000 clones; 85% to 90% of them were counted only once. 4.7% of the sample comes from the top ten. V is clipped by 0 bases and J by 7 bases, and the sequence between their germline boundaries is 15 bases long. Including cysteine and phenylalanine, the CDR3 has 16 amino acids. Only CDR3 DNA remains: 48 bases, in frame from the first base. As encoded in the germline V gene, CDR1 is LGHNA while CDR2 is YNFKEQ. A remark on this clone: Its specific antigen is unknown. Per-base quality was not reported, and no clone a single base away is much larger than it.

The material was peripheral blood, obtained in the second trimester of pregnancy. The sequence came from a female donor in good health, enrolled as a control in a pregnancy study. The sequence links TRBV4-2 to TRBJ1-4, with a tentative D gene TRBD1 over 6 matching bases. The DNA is TGTGCCAGCAGCCAAGACCAGGACAGTGGCGCTGAAAAACTGTTTTTT. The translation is CASSQDQDSGAEKLFF.